Below, one T cell receptor (beta chain) is given with its context. In its sample, this clone was seen a few times. The antigen it recognizes is unknown. Within one base of it there is no much larger clone, and no base qualities were kept. This record belongs to a study of blood T cell repertoires in COVID-19 (dated by TCRdb to about 2020). Describing the broader study: The collaborator samples originated in the United States, Italy and Spain and spanned the acute and convalescent phases of COVID-19. Nearly every sample came with metadata listing a de-identified subject ID, COVID-19 status, age in years and sex. Where HLA class I and class II types were available, the types were taken from metadata supplied by the sample provider, not from assay-based typing. The samples were drawn from two sources: the first 160 participants of the ongoing ImmuneRACE study, and over 1,000 subjects contributed by 6 global collaborators. Deeply sampled blood TCRbeta repertoires from subjects exposed to, actively infected with, or recovered from COVID-19 were included in the dataset. The material from the prospective study consisted of cDNA or gDNA derived from T cells, B-cell-depleted T cells, or PBMCs. The repertoires were released in a freely available public database meant as a resource for research on the immune response to SARS-CoV-2. The paper's findings and limits, for the study overall: The quantity of clinical and demographic metadata differed by source and by participant and was supplied without curation.

The immunoSEQ Assay, a bias-controlled multiplex PCR, was used to amplify TCRbeta CDR3 regions from genomic DNA. The study's own analysis went as follows. The number of nucleated cells in each sample was estimated from the amplification of reference gene primers within the assay. To quantify the absolute abundance of each unique TCRbeta CDR3 rearrangement, sequence reads were collapsed and filtered. For each sample, productive Simpson clonality was calculated as the square root of Simpson's diversity index over productive rearrangements. This immuneACCESS table, as held by TCRdb, lists in-frame sequences with V and J called but not all clones. Of the missing ones, under half trace to an unresolved V gene in checked studies; the others have no known cause. The D gene and trimming were derived from the DNA, and the V and J assignments and clone size from that table. A total of tens of thousands of clones appear in this sample, 75% to 90% of them only once. The top ten clones comprise 6.5% to 9.5% of the sample.

The germline V end is reduced by 2 bases and the J end by 7 bases; junction bases left unmatched: 10. CDR1 and CDR2 (LGHDT, YNNKEL) derive from the germline V gene (reference sequence). The CDR3 measures 18 amino acids from cysteine to phenylalanine. Kept here is only the CDR3 DNA, which spans 54 bases and is read in frame from base 1. Whole blood was collected in K2EDTA tubes by collaborating institutions according to the institutions' own protocols. For TCRbeta analysis, collaborators shipped samples as frozen whole blood, isolated PBMCs, or DNA extracted from either of those sample types. The sequence was collected from a man aged 50-59 years with active COVID-19. The rearranged chain carries TRBV3-1 (or the pseudogene TRBV3-2) and TRBJ2-1, and TRBD2 aligns with 14 junction nucleotides. Sequencing was done on a sample of peripheral blood. The nucleotide sequence is given as TGTGCCAGCAGCCAACGCTTAGGACTAGCGGGGGGCGGGAATGAGCAGTTCTTC. Its product reads: CASSQRLGLAGGGNEQFF.